What follows is one TCR beta chain and its context. In germline, CDR1 is SQVTM, CDR2 ANQGSEA. The CDR3 covers 15 residues. V gave up 2 bases and J gave up 0 bases, with 14 bases separating them. RNA transcripts gave rise to amplified TCR beta CDR3 regions. The HTBI primer set drove a first-round RT-PCR of the TCR CDR3. TCRdb itself ran the multiplex PCR reads through MiXCR, one entry per CDR3 protein. The sample includes about 50,000 distinct CDR3 sequences, 49% of them seen just once. The data were taken from a study of T cells in Graves' hyperthyroidism and ophthalmopathy. Uncontrolled infection, other autoimmune disease, pregnancy and lactation each barred patients from inclusion.

Sample: peripheral blood or thyroid tissue (not recorded which). This sequence was found in a woman aged 45-59 years with Graves' hyperthyroidism. The V and J genes are TRBV29-1 and TRBJ2-7; D might be TRBD1 (6 bases). The chain's CDR3 is CSVERGTRASYEQYF. The CDR3 DNA reads as TGCAGCGTTGAAAGGGGGACACGGGCCTCCTACGAGCAGTACTTC.